The 25 T cell receptor beta chains in this list originate from one sample, sequenced in a study of blood T cell repertoires in COVID-19. Produced via immunoSEQ multiplex PCR; TCRdb's table is partial and in-frame only. The sample includes about 120,000 clones, roughly four fifths of them seen just once. The specimen was peripheral blood. These receptors all stem from a human donor in a cohort sampled during active COVID-19.

J is TRBJ1-1 and V is TRBV5-1; D perhaps matches TRBD1 (6 bases). V was shortened by 0 bases and J by 0 bases, with 15 bases between the two germline ends. Per the germline V gene, CDR1 is SGHRS and CDR2 is YFSETQ. CDR3 length: 17 amino acids. In DNA form, the CDR3 reads TGCGCCAGCAGCTTGGGGCCAGGGGCAGGGTTGAACACTGAAGCTTTCTTT. Its protein is CASSLGPGAGLNTEAFF.

V is TRBV5-1 and J is TRBJ2-5, with TRBD2 matching 16 bases. V lost 6 bases to trimming and J lost 3 bases; unmatched junction nucleotides: 11. CDR3 size: 18 residues. Germline CDR1 SGHRS, CDR2 YFSETQ. The CDR3 nucleotides read TGCGCCAGCACCGAAACCCCGGGACTAGCGGGGGGGAAAGAGACCCAGTACTTC. Protein product: CASTETPGLAGGKETQYF. Full variable domain (missing parts from reference TRBV5-1 and TRBJ2-5): KAGVTQTPRYLIKTRGQQVTLSCSPISGHRSVSWYQQTPGQGLQFLFEYFSETQRNKGNFPGRFSGRQFSNSRSEMNVSTLELGDSALYLCASTETPGLAGGKETQYFGPGTRLLVL.

CDR3 loop: CASSQAGGGGNNEQFF. CDR3 nucleotide sequence: TGTGCCAGCAGCCAAGCTGGTGGGGGGGGGAACAATGAGCAGTTCTTC. The rearrangement links TRBV4-2 to TRBJ2-1; 7 bases match TRBD2. The CDR3 runs to 16 residues. Trimming took 1 base from V and 5 from J; bases not matched to a gene: 8. Per the germline V gene, CDR1 is LGHNA and CDR2 is YNFKEQ.

This rearrangement joins TRBV9 to TRBJ2-5, with D perhaps TRBD1 (5 bases). The CDR3 is 15 residues long. The V and J ends lost 4 bases and 5 bases respectively, with 18 bases between them. Germline CDR1 SGDLS, CDR2 YYNGEE. In DNA form, the CDR3 reads TGTGCCAGCAGCCCCTCTTCAGGGCGCGAGGAGACCCAGTACTTC. Its translation is CASSPSSGREETQYF.

The chain combines TRBV14 with TRBJ2-3; no firm D call. Germline assignment: CDR1 SGHDN and CDR2 FVKESK. Between the trimmed V and J ends, which lost 1 base and 6 bases, there was a span of 11 bases. This CDR3 has 14 amino acids. The CDR3 sequence: CASSQGYGPDTQYF. Here the CDR3 DNA reads TGTGCCAGCAGCCAAGGGTATGGCCCCGATACGCAGTATTTT.

The CDR3 coding sequence is TGTGCCAGCAGTTACCCGGGACAGGGACCCACCGGGGAGCTGTTTTTT. It yields the protein CASSYPGQGPTGELFF. The chain combines TRBV6-6 with TRBJ2-2; 9 bases agree with TRBD1. Trimming removed 2 bases from V and 4 bases from J; junction bases left unmatched: 5. This CDR3 spans 16 amino acids. Per the germline V gene, CDR1 is MNHNY and CDR2 is SVGAGI (reference sequence).

This chain joins TRBV6-5 and TRBJ1-1, with D unresolved. V was trimmed by 0 bases and J by 0 bases, leaving 8 bases between them. Germline V gene data show CDR1 as MNHEY and CDR2 as SVGAGI. The CDR3 has 15 residues. The CDR3 coding sequence is TGTGCCAGCAGTTACTCTAGAGGGATGAACACTGAAGCTTTCTTT. Its translation is CASSYSRGMNTEAFF.

The V gene is TRBV10-3, the J gene TRBJ1-2; D remains ambiguous. The CDR3 totals 11 residues. Germline V gives CDR1 ENHRY, CDR2 SYGVKD. The ends were cut back, 3 bases at V and 5 bases at J, with 4 bases in the middle. CDR3 residues: CAISDMYGYTF. The CDR3, as DNA: TGTGCCATCAGTGACATGTATGGCTACACCTTC.

The rearrangement links TRBV29-1 to TRBJ2-7; 11 bases are a match to TRBD2. The ends lost 6 bases at V and 4 bases at J; junction bases unmatched: 8. Per germline, CDR1 SQVTM and CDR2 ANQGSEA. The CDR3 is 14 amino acids. For the CDR3, the DNA is TGCAGCGTCTTTTCTAGCGGGGGGAGGTACGAGCAGTACTTC. It yields the protein CSVFSSGGRYEQYF.

V usage is TRBV11-3 and J usage is TRBJ2-3; possible D gene TRBD2, 5 bases. The V gene lost 5 bases and the J gene lost 3 bases, with 12 bases spanning the gap. The CDR3 totals 14 residues. Germline assignment: CDR1 SGHNT and CDR2 YENEEA. CDR3 protein: CASSPPGGTDTQYF. CDR3 bases: TGTGCCAGCAGCCCCCCAGGCGGGACAGATACGCAGTATTTT.

Turning to this clone: The identical CDR3 is also encoded by other nucleotide sequences in the sample. The chain carries TRBV7-2 and TRBJ2-3; the match to TRBD2 covers 11 bases. This CDR3 region has 16 residues. Germline V gene data show CDR1 as SGHTA and CDR2 as FQGNSA. Trimming cost V 2 bases and J 4 bases; bases outside gene matches: 5. The CDR3 sequence: CASSLRLAGLPDTQYF. The CDR3 DNA follows: TGTGCCAGCAGCTTAAGACTAGCGGGGCTGCCAGATACGCAGTATTTT. Drawing the rest from reference TRBV7-2 and TRBJ2-3, the complete variable domain is GAGVSQSPSNKVTEKGKDVELRCDPISGHTALYWYRQSLGQGLEFLIYFQGNSAPDKSGLPSDRFSAERTGGSVSTLTIQRTQQEDSAVYLCASSLRLAGLPDTQYFGPGTRLTVL.

This clone was seen only a few times. V gene TRBV5-1 combines with J gene TRBJ1-2; 9 bases fit TRBD1. CDR3 length equals 14 residues. V lost 4 bases and J lost 2; bases outside the gene matches: 3. The germline gives CDR1 SGHRS, CDR2 YFSETQ. The CDR3 loop reads CASSPDRGNYGYTF. Here the CDR3 DNA reads TGCGCCAGCAGCCCGGACAGGGGCAACTATGGCTACACCTTC.

The chain links TRBV5-1 to TRBJ2-5; 15 bases line up with TRBD2. Losses at the gene ends were 4 bases for V and 5 bases for J; bases not matched to a gene: 9. The CDR3 length is 17 residues. Germline V CDR1 and CDR2: SGHRS, YFSETQ. The CDR3 bases are TGCGCCAGCAGCGAGGGGACTAGCGGGGGGCGAGGGGAGACCCAGTACTTC. Its translation is CASSEGTSGGRGETQYF. The complete variable domain, with remaining parts taken from reference TRBV5-1 and TRBJ2-5, reads KAGVTQTPRYLIKTRGQQVTLSCSPISGHRSVSWYQQTPGQGLQFLFEYFSETQRNKGNFPGRFSGRQFSNSRSEMNVSTLELGDSALYLCASSEGTSGGRGETQYFGPGTRLLVL.

The chain carries TRBV28 and TRBJ2-5; D remains unclear. There are 14 residues in the CDR3. Germline V lookup: CDR1 MDHEN, CDR2 SYDVKM. Trimming took off 1 base at V and 4 bases at J, with 10 bases between the two ends. CDR3 nucleotide sequence: TGTGCCAGCAGTTTATATGCAACGGGAGAGACCCAGTACTTC. Protein product: CASSLYATGETQYF.

This chain connects TRBV3-1 (or the pseudogene TRBV3-2) to TRBJ2-1; 10 positions match TRBD2. CDR3 length: 18 amino acids. J gave up 7 bases and V 0 bases, and 12 bases lay outside the gene matches. Looked up from germline, CDR1 is LGHDT and CDR2 is YNNKEL (reference sequence). CDR3: CASSQDLGAGGQSNEQFF. CDR3 bases: TGTGCCAGCAGCCAAGATCTGGGAGCGGGGGGGCAAAGTAATGAGCAGTTCTTC.

The chain carries TRBV5-1 and TRBJ2-7; 8 bases agree with TRBD2. J gave up 1 base and V 0 bases, and 3 bases lay outside the gene matches. Germline CDR1 is SGHRS and CDR2 is YFSETQ. The CDR3 spans 15 residues. The DNA for the CDR3 is TGCGCCAGCAGCTTGGGCGGGACTAGTTCCTACGAGCAGTACTTC. This sequence encodes CASSLGGTSSYEQYF. The full variable domain, with the rest looked up from reference TRBV5-1 and TRBJ2-7, is KAGVTQTPRYLIKTRGQQVTLSCSPISGHRSVSWYQQTPGQGLQFLFEYFSETQRNKGNFPGRFSGRQFSNSRSEMNVSTLELGDSALYLCASSLGGTSSYEQYFGPGTRLTVT.

The chain combines TRBV5-4 with TRBJ2-2; the match to TRBD2 covers 9 bases. Losses at the gene ends were 4 bases for V and 4 bases for J; bases not matched to a gene: 11. The CDR3 is 17 residues long. Per germline, CDR1 SGHNT and CDR2 YYREEE (reference sequence). For the CDR3, the DNA is TGTGCCAGCAGCCTACCGGGACTAGCTTTCTCCACCGGGGAGCTGTTTTTT. Protein sequence: CASSLPGLAFSTGELFF.

The V gene is TRBV24-1, the J gene TRBJ2-1; 10 bases line up with TRBD2. The length of the CDR3 is 14 residues. CDR1 is KGHDR and CDR2 is SFDVKD in the germline V gene. J lost 9 bases, V lost 5 bases, and 6 bases had no gene match. In DNA, the CDR3 is TGTGCCACCAGTGGCCCCAGCGGGGGGGTTGAGCAGTTCTTC. Protein product: CATSGPSGGVEQFF.

The chain links TRBV7-2 to TRBJ1-3, with D hard to call. Per germline, CDR1 SGHTA and CDR2 FQGNSA. The CDR3 has 14 amino acids. The germline V and J ends were trimmed by 8 bases and 0 bases, with 11 bases remaining between them. For the CDR3, the DNA is TGTGCCAGCGGTAGGGAGTACTCTGGAAACACCATATATTTT. Translation gives CASGREYSGNTIYF.

This clone was detected a few times. The gene calls are TRBV4-1 and TRBJ2-1; D is unresolved. The CDR3 spans 12 residues. CDR1 and CDR2 from the germline V gene are MGHRA and YSYEKL. V was shortened by 5 bases and J by 12 bases, with 14 bases between the two germline ends. The CDR3 here is CASSEAQLGQFF. CDR3 coding DNA: TGCGCCAGCAGCGAAGCTCAGCTAGGGCAGTTCTTC.

This clone showed up just a few times. The chain combines TRBV7-6 with TRBJ1-1; D gene ambiguous. The germline V gene has CDR1 SGHVS and CDR2 FNYEAQ. V gave up 5 bases and J gave up 0 bases, with 13 bases separating them. The CDR3 spans 15 residues. The CDR3 DNA reads as TGTGCCAGCAGCCCGAACAGTTACATGAACACTGAAGCTTTCTTT. This encodes CASSPNSYMNTEAFF.

The chain joins TRBV19 to TRBJ1-6; a weak D match, TRBD1 (5 bases). CDR3 size: 17 residues. V was cut by 2 bases and J by 8 bases, with 19 bases left in between. CDR1 LNHDA and CDR2 SQIVND come from the germline V gene (reference sequence). The CDR3 DNA is TGTGCCAGTAGTATAACTCCCCGACAGAAGACCCATTCACCCCTCCACTTT. Translation: CASSITPRQKTHSPLHF.

This clone occurred once. The chain uses TRBV5-1 and TRBJ2-7; 8 bases are shared with TRBD1. CDR3 length: 20 residues. Germline CDR1 reads SGHRS; CDR2 reads YFSETQ. V lost 0 bases to trimming and J lost 2 bases; unmatched junction nucleotides: 19. CDR3 sequence reads: CASSLAGRTGRGERAYEQYF. The CDR3 DNA reads TGCGCCAGCAGCTTGGCCGGTAGGACAGGGAGAGGAGAGAGGGCCTACGAGCAGTACTTC. Drawing the rest from reference TRBV5-1 and TRBJ2-7, the complete variable domain is KAGVTQTPRYLIKTRGQQVTLSCSPISGHRSVSWYQQTPGQGLQFLFEYFSETQRNKGNFPGRFSGRQFSNSRSEMNVSTLELGDSALYLCASSLAGRTGRGERAYEQYFGPGTRLTVT.

V and J are TRBV6-5 and TRBJ2-3; the match to TRBD2 covers 8 bases. CDR1 is MNHEY, CDR2 SVGAGI, per germline. The junction had 3 bases not matched to a gene; V was cut back by 2 bases and J by 2 bases. The CDR3 contains 15 residues. CDR3 sequence: CASSYRAGATDTQYF. The CDR3 DNA reads TGTGCCAGCAGTTACCGAGCGGGGGCCACAGATACGCAGTATTTT.

In its sample, this clone was seen once. This chain connects TRBV6-5 to TRBJ1-2, with D possibly TRBD1 on 5 matching bases. Trimming pared 2 bases from V and 8 bases from J, leaving 15 bases between. The CDR3 is made up of 14 amino acids. Germline V gives CDR1 MNHEY, CDR2 SVGAGI. The CDR3 loop is CASSYARGDLGYTF. The CDR3 region has the DNA TGTGCCAGCAGTTACGCCCGAGGGGACTTGGGCTACACCTTC.